Below are 30 T cell receptor beta chains sequenced from a single sample in a study of blood T cell repertoires in COVID-19. Sequenced by immunoSEQ multiplex PCR; TCRdb stores in-frame clones only, minus some. Here the sample spans roughly 260,000 clones, 65% to 80% being singletons. The specimen was peripheral blood. These receptor sequences come from a woman aged 40 to 50 with active or convalescent COVID-19.

The chain uses TRBV5-1 and TRBJ1-2; TRBD1 matches at 7 bases. With 4 bases clipped from V and 3 bases from J, the junction kept 9 bases outside the gene matches. Germline V CDR1 and CDR2: SGHRS, YFSETQ. This CDR3 contains 15 residues. For the CDR3, the DNA is TGCGCCAGCAGCCCAGGACAGGTACGGGACTATGGCTACACCTTC. This encodes CASSPGQVRDYGYTF.

The V gene is TRBV5-1, the J gene TRBJ2-3, with 7 bases aligning to TRBD2. Trimming at V came to 3 bases and at J to 2 bases, leaving 3 bases not matched to a gene. The CDR3 runs 14 residues. CDR1 SGHRS and CDR2 YFSETQ come from the germline V gene. CDR3 nucleotide sequence: TGCGCCAGCAGCTGGGGAGGGGACACAGATACGCAGTATTTT. Translating it yields CASSWGGDTDTQYF.

The chain has TRBV18 and TRBJ1-5; maybe TRBD1 (6 bases). Trimming pared 4 bases from V and 6 bases from J, leaving 13 bases between. In germline, CDR1 is KGHSH, CDR2 LQKENI. The CDR3 is made up of 14 amino acids. CDR3 DNA: TGTGCCAGCTCACGGGCGGGGGGCGGTCAGCCCCAGCATTTT. Amino acid sequence: CASSRAGGGQPQHF.

The chain joins TRBV11-3 to TRBJ1-5; no clear D gene. CDR3 size: 11 residues. V was pared by 5 bases and J by 7 bases, with 6 bases between. CDR1 and CDR2 from the germline V gene are SGHNT and YENEEA. The CDR3 DNA follows: TGTGCCAGCAGCCGAGGCCAGCCCCAGCATTTT. Amino acids: CASSRGQPQHF.

The chain combines TRBV11-2 with TRBJ2-3; 8 positions agree with TRBD1. CDR3 length: 17 residues. Germline values: CDR1 SGHAT, CDR2 FQNNGV. Trimming cost V 3 bases and J 1 base; bases outside gene matches: 9. The CDR3 spells CASSLRTGSKGTDTQYF. The DNA for the CDR3 is TGTGCCAGCAGCTTGCGGACAGGGTCTAAGGGCACAGATACGCAGTATTTT.

The chain employs TRBV10-3 and TRBJ2-1, with TRBD1 identical over 8 bases. The CDR3 has 16 amino acids. The ends lost 3 bases at V and 7 bases at J; junction bases unmatched: 11. The germline V gene has CDR1 ENHRY and CDR2 SYGVKD. DNA of the CDR3: TGTGCCATCAGTGACGGGAACAGGGGGGTGAAAAATGAGCAGTTCTTC. This translates into CAISDGNRGVKNEQFF.

DNA of the CDR3: TGCGCCAGCAGTCACCCGACCGTCGCGGGCACTGAAGCTTTCTTT. Protein sequence: CASSHPTVAGTEAFF. The chain employs TRBV23-1 and TRBJ1-1; D uncertain. TRBV23-1 is treated as an ORF (open reading frame) with a function not yet certain. V lost 3 bases, J lost 4 bases, and 15 bases lay in between. This CDR3 has 15 amino acids.

This clone appeared once. This rearrangement joins TRBV7-3 to TRBJ2-5; D possibly corresponds to TRBD1 (6 bases). CDR1 SGHTA and CDR2 FQGTGA come from the germline V gene. Between the trimmed V and J ends, which lost 6 bases and 8 bases, there was a span of 16 bases. The CDR3 contains 13 residues. The CDR3 DNA is TGTGCCAGCAGTCCGGGACAAGGGAGTACCCAGTACTTC. Translation: CASSPGQGSTQYF. Using reference TRBV7-3 and TRBJ2-5 for the parts outside the CDR3, the full variable domain is GAGVSQTPSNKVTEKGKYVELRCDPISGHTALYWYRQSLGQGPEFLIYFQGTGAADDSGLPNDRFFAVRPEGSVSTLKIQRTERGDSAVYLCASSPGQGSTQYFGPGTRLLVL.

In this sample, this clone turned up once. The J gene is TRBJ2-2, the V gene TRBV7-6, with a tentative D call TRBD1 (6 bases). Germline V gene sequence: CDR1 SGHVS, CDR2 FNYEAQ. V lost 3 bases to trimming and J lost 4 bases, with 6 bases between them. This CDR3 contains 13 residues. In DNA, the CDR3 is TGTGCCAGCAGCTTGACAGGCACCGGGGAGCTGTTTTTT. Protein sequence: CASSLTGTGELFF.

This rearrangement joins TRBV6-1 to TRBJ2-2; D unresolved. Germline V gene lookup returns CDR1 MNHNS and CDR2 SASEGT. The CDR3 contains 13 residues. V shed 3 bases and J shed 6 bases, with 8 bases lying between them. The CDR3 DNA reads as TGTGCCAGCAGTGAGTCCCTCGCCGGGGAGCTGTTTTTT. Protein: CASSESLAGELFF.

This clone was picked up a small number of times. The CDR3 loop reads CATSGPGQNDGYGYTF. As DNA, the CDR3 is TGTGCCACCAGTGGTCCGGGACAAAACGACGGCTATGGCTACACCTTC. The chain links TRBV24-1 to TRBJ1-2; maybe TRBD1 (6 bases). Germline CDR1 KGHDR, CDR2 SFDVKD. The ends were cut back, 5 bases at V and 4 bases at J, with 19 bases in the middle. The length of the CDR3 is 16 residues.

The V call is TRBV2, the J call TRBJ2-5; no reliable D call. CDR3 size: 13 residues. Germline CDR1 SNHLY, CDR2 FYNNEI. Trimming pared 1 base from V and 4 bases from J, leaving 7 bases between. In DNA, the CDR3 is TGTGCCAGCAGTGAAGTTCTTAGAGAGACCCAGTACTTC. This sequence encodes CASSEVLRETQYF.

The V call is TRBV4-1, the J call TRBJ1-1; 9 bases align to TRBD1. This CDR3 has 17 residues. Trimming took 6 bases from V and 4 from J; bases not matched to a gene: 15. The germline V gene encodes CDR1 MGHRA and CDR2 YSYEKL. In DNA form, the CDR3 reads TGCGCCAGCAGTCGAGACCGGGACAGGGCCCCTCGCACTGAAGCTTTCTTT. Its translation is CASSRDRDRAPRTEAFF.

The gene calls are TRBV5-1 and TRBJ2-2; 7 nucleotides agree with TRBD2. The CDR3 sequence is 16 residues long. Germline-derived CDR1 and CDR2 are SGHRS and YFSETQ. V was pared by 3 bases and J by 2 bases, with 7 bases of the junction left unmatched. The CDR3 loop is CASSWEGVRNTGELFF. In nucleotides, the CDR3 is TGCGCCAGCAGCTGGGAGGGTGTGAGAAACACCGGGGAGCTGTTTTTT.

The gene calls are TRBV3-1 (or the pseudogene TRBV3-2) and TRBJ1-5, with D possibly being TRBD1 (5 bases). The germline V gene has CDR1 LGHDT and CDR2 YNNKEL (reference sequence). This CDR3 is 16 amino acids long. Deletions cut 2 bases from V and 1 base from J, with 12 bases between. The CDR3 loop is CASSQTGGRSNQPQHF. CDR3 coding DNA: TGTGCCAGCAGCCAAACGGGGGGACGGAGCAATCAGCCCCAGCATTTT.

V and J are TRBV28 and TRBJ2-1, with 9 nucleotides matching TRBD2. There are 15 residues in the CDR3. The trim removed 1 base at V and 5 bases at J, leaving 3 bases unmatched. The V gene's germline CDR1 is MDHEN and CDR2 SYDVKM. This chain's CDR3 is CASSLSSGRNNEQFF. CDR3 nucleotide sequence: TGTGCCAGCAGTTTATCCAGCGGGAGGAACAATGAGCAGTTCTTC.

Many counts were recorded for this clone. The chain couples TRBV12-5 to TRBJ1-6; D is unresolved. Germline CDR1 reads LGHNT; CDR2 reads FRNRAP. This CDR3 region has 15 residues. Trimming took off 5 bases at V and 1 base at J, with 9 bases between the two ends. The CDR3 nucleotides are TGTGCTAGTGGTGGCGGTGAATCCTATAATTCACCCCTCCACTTT. Amino acids: CASGGGESYNSPLHF. The entire variable domain, with the rest obtained from reference TRBV12-5 and TRBJ1-6, is as follows: DARVTQTPRHKVTEMGQEVTMRCQPILGHNTVFWYRQTMMQGLELLAYFRNRAPLDDSGMPKDRFSAEMPDATLATLKIQPSEPRDSAVYFCASGGGESYNSPLHFGNGTRLTVT.

J is TRBJ1-1 and V is TRBV6-5; possible D gene TRBD1, 5 bases. V lost 8 bases, J lost 5 bases, and 18 bases lay in between. The CDR3 covers 14 residues. The germline gives CDR1 MNHEY, CDR2 SVGAGI. The DNA of the CDR3 is TGTGCCAGCCCTCCTCTGGCGGGGGGAACTGAAGCTTTCTTT. Translation: CASPPLAGGTEAFF.

V gene TRBV11-3 combines with J gene TRBJ2-2; D is perhaps TRBD1 (5 bases). The CDR3 covers 15 residues. Per germline, CDR1 SGHNT and CDR2 YENEEA. V lost 1 base and J 1 base, leaving 7 bases between the germline ends. CDR3 bases: TGTGCCAGCAGCTTAGGTCAGGGGAACACCGGGGAGCTGTTTTTT. Translating gives CASSLGQGNTGELFF. The full variable domain, rest sourced from reference TRBV11-3 and TRBJ2-2, is EAGVVQSPRYKIIEKKQPVAFWCNPISGHNTLYWYLQNLGQGPELLIRYENEEAVDDSQLPKDRFSAERLKGVDSTLKIQPAELGDSAVYLCASSLGQGNTGELFFGEGSRLTVL.

The genes are TRBV10-3 and TRBJ1-4; TRBD1 matches at 7 bases. The germline V gene encodes CDR1 ENHRY and CDR2 SYGVKD. The junction had 14 bases not matched to a gene; V was cut back by 10 bases and J by 0 bases. The CDR3 length is 17 residues. The CDR3 coding sequence is TGTGCCACCAGAGGGACAGCGATTACTGCAACTAATGAAAAACTGTTTTTT. Its translation is CATRGTAITATNEKLFF.

This chain links TRBV12-3 or TRBV12-4 with TRBJ1-2, with a possible D match to TRBD1 (6 bases). The V end lost 6 bases, the J end lost 8 bases, and 13 bases lay between the germline ends. This CDR3 has 12 amino acids. In nucleotides, the CDR3 is TGTGCCAGCAGCCCTAACAGGGAAGGCTACACCTTC. Translated, it gives CASSPNREGYTF.

The V gene is TRBV3-1 (or the pseudogene TRBV3-2), the J gene TRBJ2-7; 15 nucleotides agree with TRBD2. CDR1 is LGHDT, CDR2 YNNKEL, per germline (reference sequence). The CDR3 has 18 amino acids. V dropped 4 bases and J dropped 0; count of bases not matched to a gene: 7. Written as DNA, the CDR3 is TGTGCCAGCAGCCGCGGGACTAGCGGGGGGTTGAGCTCCTACGAGCAGTACTTC. Protein: CASSRGTSGGLSSYEQYF.

CDR3 loop: CASNRPTGPDTQYF. Here the CDR3 DNA reads TGTGCCAGCAACCGCCCCACAGGCCCAGATACGCAGTATTTT. This sequence joins TRBV9 and TRBJ2-3, with D tentatively TRBD1 (5 bases). Trimming stripped 6 bases from V and 4 bases from J, with 15 bases between. The CDR3 runs 14 residues. Germline CDR1 SGDLS, CDR2 YYNGEE.

This rearrangement joins TRBV27 to TRBJ1-1, with D perhaps TRBD1 (5 bases). CDR1 and CDR2 from the germline V gene are MNHEY and SMNVEV (reference sequence). This CDR3 comprises 11 residues. Trimming cost V 8 bases and J 6 bases, with 10 bases left between them. For the CDR3, the DNA is TGTGCCAGCTCTAAAGGGGCTGAAGCTTTCTTT. This translates into CASSKGAEAFF.

The chain couples TRBV5-4 to TRBJ1-6; 8 nucleotides agree with TRBD1. The J segment lost 10 bases and the V segment lost 0 bases, leaving 6 bases of the junction unmatched. Germline CDR1 is SGHNT and CDR2 is YYREEE (reference sequence). The CDR3 spans 15 residues. Written as DNA, the CDR3 is TGTGCCAGCAGCTTGGAGGCAGGGGGCGGATCACCCCTCCACTTT. Its protein product is CASSLEAGGGSPLHF.

V usage is TRBV19 and J usage is TRBJ2-3; 11 bases line up with TRBD1. The CDR3 totals 15 residues. Germline CDR1 is LNHDA and CDR2 is SQIVND (reference sequence). V lost 6 bases, J lost 3 bases, and 5 bases stayed unmatched. The CDR3 coding sequence is TGTGCCAGTAGAGGAGGGACAGGGGGAACAGATACGCAGTATTTT. It codes for CASRGGTGGTDTQYF. The entire variable domain, with the rest obtained from reference TRBV19 and TRBJ2-3, is as follows: DGGITQSPKYLFRKEGQNVTLSCEQNLNHDAMYWYRQDPGQGLRLIYYSQIVNDFQKGDIAEGYSVSREKKESFPLTVTSAQKNPTAFYLCASRGGTGGTDTQYFGPGTRLTVL.

This rearrangement joins TRBV6-6 to TRBJ1-6; D might be TRBD1 (6 bases). The CDR3 covers 13 residues. Trimming removed 2 bases at V and 9 bases at J, with 8 bases between. Germline assignment: CDR1 MNHNY and CDR2 SVGAGI (reference sequence). CDR3 DNA: TGTGCCAGCAGTTACGACAGGAGTTCACCCCTCCACTTT. It codes for CASSYDRSSPLHF.

This chain connects TRBV7-3 to TRBJ1-1; unclear D gene. Per germline, CDR1 SGHTA and CDR2 FQGTGA. With 0 bases removed from V and 5 bases from J, the gap between germline ends came to 13 bases. The CDR3 totals 15 residues. CDR3 amino acids: CASSLTPGKGTEAFF. CDR3 nucleotide sequence: TGTGCCAGCAGCTTAACGCCCGGGAAGGGTACTGAAGCTTTCTTT.

The V call is TRBV5-4, the J call TRBJ2-2; D may be TRBD1 (5 bases). The CDR3 is made up of 14 amino acids. V lost 5 bases and J lost 1, with 9 bases in between. The germline CDR1 and CDR2 sequences are SGHNT and YYREEE (reference sequence). The CDR3 DNA is TGTGCCAGCAGGGCCGACAGGAACACCGGGGAGCTGTTTTTT. This codes for CASRADRNTGELFF.

The V call is TRBV18, the J call TRBJ1-1; D is unclear. Trimming cost V 0 bases and J 0 bases, with 8 bases left between them. Per the germline V gene, CDR1 is KGHSH and CDR2 is LQKENI. There are 15 residues in the CDR3. The CDR3 DNA reads as TGTGCCAGCTCACCACCATCACTCGTGAACACTGAAGCTTTCTTT. Its protein is CASSPPSLVNTEAFF. The variable domain in full, with the rest retrieved from reference TRBV18 and TRBJ1-1, is NAGVMQNPRHLVRRRGQEARLRCSPMKGHSHVYWYRQLPEEGLKFMVYLQKENIIDESGMPKERFSAEFPKEGPSILRIQQVVRGDSAAYFCASSPPSLVNTEAFFGQGTRLTVV.